This is a list of T cell receptor beta chains from one sample in a study of T cell changes during pregnancy in multiple sclerosis. Generated by immunoSEQ multiplex PCR, the TCRdb table keeps only in-frame clones and is missing some. The sample lists some 33,000 clones; 80% to 90% were seen once. Sequences were derived from CD8+ T cells from peripheral blood mononuclear cells, sampled in the third trimester of pregnancy. These receptors were obtained from a female donor with multiple sclerosis, enrolled in a pregnancy study. Each CDR3 is given with its conserved first and last residue. A D gene is named only where the DNA matches it firmly. Clone size is shown for a subset of rows, as once, few, many or a class of expanded clone.

. | . | TRBJ2-3 | TRBV11-2 | TGTGCCAGCAGCTTAGCTGCCCGGGTCACAGATACGCAGTATTTT | CASSLAARVTDTQYF
TRBD1 | . | TRBJ2-4 | TRBV28 | TGTGCCAGCAGCCGGGACAGGGGATCGATTCAGTACTTC | CASSRDRGSIQYF
. | once | TRBJ1-1 | TRBV19 | TGTGCCAGTAGTATCCCGCGGTCGAACACTGAAGCTTTCTTT | CASSIPRSNTEAFF
TRBD1 | . | TRBJ1-1 | TRBV7-9 | TGTGCCAGCAGCCCGCCGCCGGGACAGCTGAACACTGAAGCTTTCTTT | CASSPPPGQLNTEAFF
. | . | TRBJ1-2 | TRBV27 | TGTGCCAGCAGGTCTATGGACACCACTAACTATGGCTACACCTTC | CASRSMDTTNYGYTF
. | . | TRBJ2-2 | TRBV7-6 | TGTGCCAGCAGCTTAGGATCGAGCCCCGGGGAGCTGTTTTTT | CASSLGSSPGELFF
. | few | TRBJ1-1 | TRBV27 | TGTGCCAGCCAAGAGGGCACTGAAGCTTTCTTT | CASQEGTEAFF
. | . | TRBJ1-2 | TRBV30 | TGTGCCTGGAGGGGAGGTTCCCACTATGGCTACACCTTC | CAWRGGSHYGYTF
. | . | TRBJ2-7 | TRBV10-2 | TGCGCCAGCAGTGAGTCCTCTAGCTACTCCTACGAGCAGTACTTC | CASSESSSYSYEQYF
. | . | TRBJ2-1 | TRBV7-3 | TGTGCCAGCAGCCCCTACGAGGGCAATGAGCAGTTCTTC | CASSPYEGNEQFF
. | . | TRBJ1-5 | TRBV21-1 | TGTGCCAGCAGCAAAGGAACGGGGACAGGGGAATTGTATAGCAATCAGCCCCAGCATTTT | CASSKGTGTGELYSNQPQHF
TRBD1 | . | TRBJ1-1 | TRBV29-1 | TGCAGCGTTGGTGCAGGGGGGAGCACTGAAGCTTTCTTT | CSVGAGGSTEAFF
. | . | TRBJ1-1 | TRBV19 | TGTGCCAGTAGTTACGGACAGAACACTGAAGCTTTCTTT | CASSYGQNTEAFF
. | . | TRBJ1-3 | TRBV5-5 | TGTGCCAGCAGCTTGGACAGGAGCTCTGGAAACACCATATATTTT | CASSLDRSSGNTIYF
. | . | TRBJ2-3 | TRBV7-2 | TGTGCCAGCAGCTACTCCGGACTTGGCGATACGCAGTATTTT | CASSYSGLGDTQYF
. | . | TRBJ2-3 | TRBV6-4 | TGTGCCAGCAGTGACTCGGCTAGTTGGGGCACAGATACGCAGTATTTT | CASSDSASWGTDTQYF
TRBD1 | . | TRBJ1-2 | TRBV5-4 | TGTGCCAGCAGCCCGGACAGGGAGGACTATGGCTACACCTTC | CASSPDREDYGYTF
TRBD1 | . | TRBJ1-4 | TRBV7-9 | TGTGCCAGCAGCTCCACCCGGACAGGGGATAACGAAAAACTGTTTTTT | CASSSTRTGDNEKLFF
TRBD1 | . | TRBJ2-7 | TRBV7-9 | TGTGCCAGCAGCATCACGACCGGGACAGACTCCTACGAGCAGTACTTC | CASSITTGTDSYEQYF
. | . | TRBJ1-6 | TRBV14 | TGTGCCAGCAGCCAGGGACATTTTAATTCACCCCTCCACTTT | CASSQGHFNSPLHF
. | . | TRBJ2-7 | TRBV5-1 | TGCGCCAGCAGCTTGGGCAGGGGTTCCTACGAGCAGTACTTC | CASSLGRGSYEQYF
. | medium-sized | TRBJ1-6 | TRBV5-1 | TGCGCCAGCAGCTTGGACAGGCTCTCACCCCTCCACTTT | CASSLDRLSPLHF
TRBD1 | . | TRBJ1-1 | TRBV27 | TGTGCCAGCAGTTGGCGCACAGGGGGCGCGGGCACTGAAGCTTTCTTT | CASSWRTGGAGTEAFF
TRBD2 | . | TRBJ2-7 | TRBV27 | TGTGCCAGCAGCTTGTACTTAGCGGGAGCGGGCGAGCAGTACTTC | CASSLYLAGAGEQYF
. | . | TRBJ1-2 | TRBV19 | TGTGCCAGTAGTATGAGGACAGCTAAAGCTAACTATGGCTACACCTTC | CASSMRTAKANYGYTF
. | . | TRBJ2-7 | TRBV10-3 | TGTGCCATCAGACAGGGAGTCGCCTACGAGCAGTACTTC | CAIRQGVAYEQYF
. | . | TRBJ1-1 | TRBV6-5 | TGTGCCAGCAGTTACTCGATGGAGAACATGAACACTGAAGCTTTCTTT | CASSYSMENMNTEAFF
TRBD2 | . | TRBJ2-1 | TRBV19 | TGTGCCAGTAGTATAGAACTAGCGGGGGGGCTTGAAAATGAGCAGTTCTTC | CASSIELAGGLENEQFF
TRBD2 | few | TRBJ2-1 | TRBV2 | TGTGCCAGCCCGGGACTAGCGCCCGCGAGCTCCTACAATGAGCAGTTCTTC | CASPGLAPASSYNEQFF
. | . | TRBJ2-2 | TRBV7-3 | TGTGCCAGCAGCTTAAGTGGGGGCTCTAACACCGGGGAGCTGTTTTTT | CASSLSGGSNTGELFF
. | . | TRBJ2-2 | TRBV9 | TGTGCCAGCAGCGTAGCCGGGATTATAAGCACCGGGGAGCTGTTTTTT | CASSVAGIISTGELFF
TRBD2 | . | TRBJ2-1 | TRBV10-3 | TGTGCCATCAGTGATCCACAGACTAGCGGCTACAATGAGCAGTTCTTC | CAISDPQTSGYNEQFF
TRBD1 | . | TRBJ2-7 | TRBV27 | TGTGCCAGCAGTTTATGGGGAGGTGGGACAGGGATCCACGAGCAGTACTTC | CASSLWGGGTGIHEQYF
. | . | TRBJ2-7 | TRBV6-5 | TGTGCCAGCAGTTACAATAGCCTACACGGAGACGAGCAGTACTTC | CASSYNSLHGDEQYF
. | . | TRBJ2-7 | TRBV10-3 | TGTGCCATCAGTGAGTGGCAGAACACCTACGAGCAGTACTTC | CAISEWQNTYEQYF
. | . | TRBJ2-1 | TRBV12-5 | TGTGCTAGTGGTTTGGTCTTTCTTAACACACGAGGGGGGGCCTACAATGAGCAGTTCTTC | CASGLVFLNTRGGAYNEQFF
TRBD2 | . | TRBJ2-1 | TRBV5-4 | TGTGCCAGCAGCTTGGAAACTAGCGGGGGGTACTATCTTTACAATGAGCAGTTCTTC | CASSLETSGGYYLYNEQFF
TRBD1 | . | TRBJ2-7 | TRBV7-9 | TGTGCCAGCAGCTTAGCGGGCAGGGGGCACCAATTTCCCTACGAGCAGTACTTC | CASSLAGRGHQFPYEQYF
. | . | TRBJ2-5 | TRBV7-8 | TGTGCCAGCAGCTTAACAACAGGCCAAGAGACCCAGTACTTC | CASSLTTGQETQYF
. | once | TRBJ2-1 | TRBV7-9 | TGTGCCAGCAGCTTAGTGTCAGGAAAATCCAACAATGAGCAGTTCTTC | CASSLVSGKSNNEQFF
TRBD2 | . | TRBJ2-7 | TRBV18 | TGTGCCAGCTCACCTTCTAGCGGCCCCAAGTACGAGCAGTACTTC | CASSPSSGPKYEQYF
TRBD2 | . | TRBJ2-5 | TRBV28 | TGTGCCAGCAGTTTACCCACTAGCGGCCAAGAGACCCAGTACTTC | CASSLPTSGQETQYF
TRBD2 | . | TRBJ2-7 | TRBV9 | TGTGCCAGCAGCGTAGGACTAGCGGGAAGCAACTACGAGCAGTACTTC | CASSVGLAGSNYEQYF
TRBD2 | . | TRBJ2-1 | TRBV9 | TGTGCCAGCAGCGTAAAAGCGGGGGGTTACAATGAGCAGTTCTTC | CASSVKAGGYNEQFF
TRBD1 | . | TRBJ1-2 | TRBV2 | TGTGCCAGCATCGGACAGGGGGGCATCTATGGCTACACCTTC | CASIGQGGIYGYTF
. | . | TRBJ2-7 | TRBV7-9 | TGTGCCAGCAGCAAGACTAGCTACGAGCAGTACTTC | CASSKTSYEQYF
TRBD1 | . | TRBJ2-7 | TRBV9 | TGTGCCAGCAGCGTAGGGTCAGGGGGCGGGTACGAGCAGTACTTC | CASSVGSGGGYEQYF
. | . | TRBJ1-1 | TRBV6-1 | TGTGCCAGCAGTGAAGATGGAGGCCCCTTGATAACTGAAGCTTTCTTT | CASSEDGGPLITEAFF
. | . | TRBJ2-1 | TRBV27 | TGTGCCAGCAGTTTATCCTGGGCGGGTTCCTACAATGAGCAGTTCTTC | CASSLSWAGSYNEQFF
TRBD2 | . | TRBJ2-5 | TRBV10-3 | TGTGCCATCAGTTCGTCTAGCGGGAGGGACCAAGAGACCCAGTACTTC | CAISSSSGRDQETQYF
TRBD2 | . | TRBJ2-4 | TRBV28 | TGTGCCAGCAGTTTCCCGGGGACTAGCGGAAACCCACTAGGCAAAAACATTCAGTACTTC | CASSFPGTSGNPLGKNIQYF
. | . | TRBJ1-1 | TRBV5-5 | TGTGCCAGCAGCTTGGGTGGGGCCTCGGAAGCTTTCTTT | CASSLGGASEAFF
. | few | TRBJ1-2 | TRBV4-2 | TGTGCCAGCAGCTGGACAGTTAACTATGGCTACACCTTC | CASSWTVNYGYTF